Listed below are T cell receptor beta chains from one sample, sequenced in a study of shared clonotypes between healthy human individuals. Method: immunoSEQ multiplex PCR; TCRdb's copy keeps in-frame clones and lacks some. The sample includes 180,000 or so clones, 90% to 95% of them seen just once. The material sequenced was naive CD4+ T cells sorted from blood. These receptors were collected from a woman aged 25 to 39 in good health. CDR3s include the opening cysteine and the closing phenylalanine or tryptophan. A D gene is named only where the DNA matches it firmly. A row's size may be missing; if present it is once, few, many or a size class.

cdr3_nt | cdr3_aa | j_call | clone_size | v_call | d_call
TGTGCCAGCAGCCCCCGGTCTAACTATGGCTACACCTTC | CASSPRSNYGYTF | TRBJ1-2 | - | TRBV4-2 | -
TGTGCCAGCAGCCGGCCCTTGGAGGGAGTTCGCACAGATACGCAGTATTTT | CASSRPLEGVRTDTQYF | TRBJ2-3 | - | TRBV7-2 | -
TGTGCCAGCTCACCACGAGAACTGACAGGCTACACCTTC | CASSPRELTGYTF | TRBJ1-2 | - | TRBV18 | -
TGCGCCAGCAGCTCATTAGCGGGAGGGCCGTTTGAGCAGTTCTTC | CASSSLAGGPFEQFF | TRBJ2-1 | - | TRBV5-1 | TRBD2
TGTGCCAGCGGGCGGGAGACCTACGAGCAGTACTTC | CASGRETYEQYF | TRBJ2-7 | - | TRBV6-6 | TRBD2
TGTGCCAGCAGAAACGGGGGGAGCTCTGGGGCCAACGTCCTGACTTTC | CASRNGGSSGANVLTF | TRBJ2-6 | - | TRBV28 | TRBD2
TGTGCCAGCAGCGTATATGGGAGCTCCTACAATGAGCAGTTCTTC | CASSVYGSSYNEQFF | TRBJ2-1 | once | TRBV7-2 | -
TGTGCCAGCAGCTCGGGTCGGGGGTTCACAACTAATGAAAAACTGTTTTTT | CASSSGRGFTTNEKLFF | TRBJ1-4 | - | TRBV7-2 | -
TGTGCCAGCAGTGCCACAGTCTACGAGCAGTACTTC | CASSATVYEQYF | TRBJ2-7 | few | TRBV28 | -
TGTGCCAGTAGTAATGCGCGGAGAAAGGAAACCGGGGAGCTGTTTTTT | CASSNARRKETGELFF | TRBJ2-2 | - | TRBV19 | -
TGTGCCAGCAGTTTAGGTAGCTGGCAGGGGGACACTGAAGCTTTCTTT | CASSLGSWQGDTEAFF | TRBJ1-1 | - | TRBV28 | TRBD1
TGTGCCAGCTCACCACGTCCAGGGGGCGGCACTGAAGCTTTCTTT | CASSPRPGGGTEAFF | TRBJ1-1 | - | TRBV18 | TRBD1
TGTGCCAGTTCGCCGGAACGACAGGGTGCCACCTACGAGCAGTACTTC | CASSPERQGATYEQYF | TRBJ2-7 | - | TRBV19 | TRBD1
TGTGCCAGCAGCTGGGACCGAAATGAAAAACTGTTTTTT | CASSWDRNEKLFF | TRBJ1-4 | - | TRBV6-5 | -
TGTGCCACCAGCAGTTTACAAAAGGATGAGCAGTTCTTC | CATSSLQKDEQFF | TRBJ2-1 | - | TRBV15 | -
TGTGCCAGCAGCTTGGACTGGGCGGGTGAGCAGTTCTTC | CASSLDWAGEQFF | TRBJ2-1 | - | TRBV11-2 | -
TGTGCCAGCAGCCTCGACAGGGTTGGTGATACGCAGTATTTT | CASSLDRVGDTQYF | TRBJ2-3 | - | TRBV28 | TRBD1
TGTGCCAGCAGTCCCGCCGACAGGGCAATCTACGAGCAGTACTTC | CASSPADRAIYEQYF | TRBJ2-7 | - | TRBV6-6 | TRBD1
TGCGCCAGCAGCAGATCAGGGTATGGCTACACCTTC | CASSRSGYGYTF | TRBJ1-2 | - | TRBV5-1 | -
TGTGCCAGCAGGATGGAGCGGGGAGGCCAAGAGACCCAGTACTTC | CASRMERGGQETQYF | TRBJ2-5 | - | TRBV2 | TRBD2